This entry lists 19 T cell receptor beta chains sequenced from one sample in a study of Ad26.COV2.S vaccination and SARS-CoV-2 variants. Measured with immunoSEQ multiplex PCR; TCRdb has only the in-frame clones, and not every one. The sample carries around 320,000 clones, 85% to 90% recorded once. Treatment noted: 15 to 20 received Ad26.COV2.S at low or high dose, single or two shots; 5 received placebo; per-sample allocation not given. Day 63 after the first vaccine or placebo injection was the time point for sampling. The sample in question was peripheral blood, obtained in a trial of Ad26.COV2.S vaccine versus placebo. These receptors were taken from a person between 18 and 65 years old who received the Ad26.COV2.S COVID-19 vaccine or a placebo.

The rearrangement links TRBV5-6 to TRBJ2-3, with D tentatively TRBD2 (5 bases). Germline values: CDR1 SGHDT, CDR2 YYEEEE. The length of the CDR3 is 14 residues. V lost 4 bases and J lost 7, with 16 bases in between. The CDR3 DNA follows: TGTGCCAGCAGCCCGGACTCCACTGTTTATACGCAGTATTTT. Translation gives CASSPDSTVYTQYF.

V is TRBV27 and J is TRBJ1-1; D gene unclear. The germline CDR1 and CDR2 sequences are MNHEY and SMNVEV (reference sequence). CDR3 length equals 13 residues. Trimming pared 3 bases from V and 5 bases from J, leaving 10 bases between. CDR3 bases: TGTGCCAGCAGTTTTCGACACTTGACTGAAGCTTTCTTT. As protein: CASSFRHLTEAFF.

V usage is TRBV2 and J usage is TRBJ2-7; TRBD1 aligns across 10 bases. The germline V gene has CDR1 SNHLY and CDR2 FYNNEI. The CDR3 covers 17 residues. V shed 6 bases and J 0 bases; nucleotides not matched to a gene: 11. The CDR3 loop is CASSRDRGTGGSYEQYF. The CDR3 DNA is TGTGCCAGCAGCCGGGACAGGGGAACGGGGGGCTCCTACGAGCAGTACTTC.

The V and J genes are TRBV5-4 and TRBJ2-2; no reliable D call. V was trimmed by 1 base and J by 7 bases, leaving 11 bases between them. The length of the CDR3 is 14 residues. Germline V gene lookup returns CDR1 SGHNT and CDR2 YYREEE (reference sequence). CDR3 DNA: TGTGCCAGCAGCTTGATCGGATCGGGCGGGGAGCTGTTTTTT. This translates into CASSLIGSGGELFF.

The gene calls are TRBV27 and TRBJ1-2; D is unclear. V shed 6 bases and J shed 1 base, with 9 bases lying between them. CDR1 MNHEY and CDR2 SMNVEV come from the germline V gene (reference sequence). The CDR3 totals 13 residues. The CDR3 sequence is CASSFRGNYGYTF. The DNA for the CDR3 is TGTGCCAGCAGCTTCCGGGGTAACTATGGCTACACCTTC.

This sequence joins TRBV30 and TRBJ2-7, with D perhaps TRBD1 (6 bases). Germline V CDR1 and CDR2: GTSNPN, SVGIG (reference sequence). V was trimmed by 3 bases and J by 5 bases, leaving 14 bases between them. The CDR3 totals 13 residues. As DNA, the CDR3 is TGTGCCTGGAGGACAGGCAAGACCCACGAGCAGTACTTC. This gives the protein CAWRTGKTHEQYF.

This clone was counted once. The CDR3 bases are TGCGCCAGTCCGAGACAGGGCCTCGCCGGTCGGGTCTTAGTCGGGGGACAAGAGACCCAGTACTTC. This translates into CASPRQGLAGRVLVGGQETQYF. The chain couples TRBV4-1 to TRBJ2-5; D might be TRBD1 (7 bases). Germline V gives CDR1 MGHRA, CDR2 YSYEKL. V lost 9 bases and J lost 2, with 40 bases in between. This CDR3 contains 22 residues.

The gene calls are TRBV5-5 and TRBJ1-1; 8 bases align to TRBD1. CDR1 and CDR2 (germline): SGHKS, YYEKEE (reference sequence). Trimming at V came to 3 bases and at J to 0 bases, leaving 4 bases not matched to a gene. The CDR3 has 15 amino acids. The CDR3 DNA reads as TGTGCCAGCAGCTGGACACAGGGGGTGAACACTGAAGCTTTCTTT. Translated: CASSWTQGVNTEAFF.

The J gene is TRBJ1-4, the V gene TRBV3-1 (or the pseudogene TRBV3-2); no clear D gene. The length of the CDR3 is 15 residues. With 2 bases removed from V and 7 bases from J, the gap between germline ends came to 14 bases. Germline CDR1 reads LGHDT; CDR2 reads YNNKEL (reference sequence). The DNA of the CDR3 is TGTGCCAGCAGCCAATACCCTCCATCGGGTGAAAAACTGTTTTTT. Amino acid sequence: CASSQYPPSGEKLFF.

The rearrangement links TRBV27 to TRBJ1-2; TRBD1 agrees at 7 bases. J lost 8 bases, V lost 4 bases, and 7 bases had no gene match. CDR1 and CDR2 from the germline V gene are MNHEY and SMNVEV (reference sequence). The CDR3 is 13 residues long. CDR3 DNA: TGTGCCAGCAGTTCCCTGACAGGGTTGGGCTACACCTTC. This translates into CASSSLTGLGYTF.

In DNA form, the CDR3 reads TGTGCCTGGAGTCCAGGCCGTCTAGCGGGGAGGACAGATACGCAGTATTTT. It is translated as CAWSPGRLAGRTDTQYF. J is TRBJ2-3 and V is TRBV30; the match to TRBD2 covers 9 bases. Germline-derived CDR1 and CDR2 are GTSNPN and SVGIG (reference sequence). This CDR3 is built from 17 residues. V shed 2 bases, J shed 3 bases, and the junction held 12 bases outside the gene matches.

This chain joins TRBV10-1 and TRBJ1-3; D not resolved. CDR3 length: 12 residues. The germline V gene encodes CDR1 WNHNN and CDR2 SYGVQD (reference sequence). Trimming left V 8 bases short and J 4 bases short, with 9 bases between. CDR3 sequence (DNA): TGCGCCAGCGTCCATTTGGGAAACACCATATATTTT. Its protein is CASVHLGNTIYF.

The gene calls are TRBV7-3 and TRBJ2-1; D gene uncertain. This CDR3 is 12 amino acids long. Germline CDR1 SGHTA, CDR2 FQGTGA. V was clipped by 3 bases and J by 9 bases, with 9 bases between them. DNA for the CDR3: TGTGCCAGCAGCTTGAAGGGCAGTGAGCAGTTCTTC. This encodes CASSLKGSEQFF.

The chain uses TRBV6-7 and TRBJ2-3, with TRBD2 as a possible D gene (6 bases). TRBV6-7 is noted as an ORF with a role that remains uncertain. The V end lost 2 bases, the J end lost 1 base, and 13 bases lay between the germline ends. This CDR3 contains 16 residues. The CDR3 nucleotides read TGTGCCAGCAGTTACGGGGTCCCTAGCGGCACAGATACGCAGTATTTT. Residues: CASSYGVPSGTDTQYF.

The V and J genes are TRBV2 and TRBJ1-2, with D perhaps matching TRBD1 (6 bases). CDR3 size: 13 residues. Trimming pared 10 bases from V and 5 bases from J, leaving 17 bases between. CDR1 is SNHLY and CDR2 is FYNNEI in the germline V gene. The CDR3 protein is CATQGGGGYGYTF. CDR3 in DNA: TGTGCCACCCAGGGCGGAGGGGGGTATGGCTACACCTTC.

The V call is TRBV19, the J call TRBJ1-2, with D possibly TRBD1 on 6 matching bases. V gave up 0 bases and J gave up 7 bases, with 9 bases separating them. The germline V gene has CDR1 LNHDA and CDR2 SQIVND (reference sequence). The length of the CDR3 is 13 residues. The CDR3 sequence is CASSIDRGSGYTF. In nucleotides, the CDR3 is TGTGCCAGTAGTATAGACAGGGGTAGTGGCTACACCTTC.

Comment on this clone: Other DNA sequences in this sample translate to the same CDR3. The chain combines TRBV24-1 with TRBJ2-7; D remains ambiguous. CDR3 length: 11 residues. Between the trimmed V and J ends, which lost 3 bases and 4 bases, there was a span of 3 bases. From germline, CDR1 is KGHDR and CDR2 SFDVKD. The CDR3 sequence is CATSDGYEQYF. CDR3 bases: TGTGCCACCAGTGATGGGTACGAGCAGTACTTC.

This clone showed up just once. The V and J genes are TRBV2 and TRBJ1-2; possible D gene TRBD1, 5 bases. In germline, CDR1 is SNHLY, CDR2 FYNNEI. This CDR3 is built from 14 residues. V lost 6 bases and J 4 bases, leaving 15 bases between the germline ends. The CDR3 nucleotides are TGTGCCAGCAGCGCTGTGACAGTCTCCTATGGCTACACCTTC. The encoded protein is CASSAVTVSYGYTF.

This clone was recorded once. The V and J genes are TRBV19 and TRBJ1-4; D is unresolved. The CDR3 length is 15 residues. Germline CDR1 is LNHDA and CDR2 is SQIVND (reference sequence). The V end was cut by 1 base, the J end by 0 bases, with 6 bases between. CDR3 DNA: TGTGCCAGTAGTATAGGGAGGGCAACTAATGAAAAACTGTTTTTT. It yields the protein CASSIGRATNEKLFF.